The 21 T cell receptor beta chains below were found in one sample sequenced in a study of sequential checkpoint blockade in melanoma. The treatment here: randomized to nivolumab then ipilimumab (arm A) or the reverse (arm B). Data came from immunoSEQ multiplex PCR; TCRdb stores just in-frame clones and leaves some out. This sample yields about 22,000 clones, of which over 80% are seen a single time; around 30% belongs to the top ten. Sequenced here: CD8+ T cells sorted from blood (inferred from file names), sampled from a patient given nivolumab and ipilimumab in sequence. The receptor set was obtained from a human donor with melanoma.

The gene calls are TRBV29-1 and TRBJ1-2; D possibly corresponds to TRBD1 (5 bases). Trimming removed 1 base at V and 7 bases at J, with 10 bases between. The CDR3 runs 12 residues. Germline V gene data show CDR1 as SQVTM and CDR2 as ANQGSEA. The CDR3 loop reads CSVEAGGGGYTF. DNA of the CDR3: TGCAGCGTTGAAGCCGGGGGAGGTGGCTACACCTTC.

J is TRBJ2-1 and V is TRBV5-1; TRBD2 matches at 12 bases. Germline V gene lookup returns CDR1 SGHRS and CDR2 YFSETQ. Losses at the gene ends were 4 bases for V and 9 bases for J; bases not matched to a gene: 14. The CDR3 consists of 17 residues. The CDR3 DNA sequence: TGCGCCAGCAGCCCAGGTTTGGCTAGCGGGAGGGCCCGTGAGCAGTTCTTC. Translation gives CASSPGLASGRAREQFF.

CDR3 DNA sequence: TGTGCCAGCAGCTTGGAACAGGGGGCAACAGATACGCAGTATTTT. It encodes CASSLEQGATDTQYF. The gene calls are TRBV5-4 and TRBJ2-3; 9 positions match TRBD1. Germline-derived CDR1 and CDR2 are SGHNT and YYREEE (reference sequence). V was clipped by 0 bases and J by 3 bases; unmatched bases: 2. The CDR3 is 15 residues long.

The V gene is TRBV5-6, the J gene TRBJ2-5, with TRBD1 matching 9 bases. The CDR3 extends over 16 amino acids. Germline values: CDR1 SGHDT, CDR2 YYEEEE. The ends lost 2 bases at V and 0 bases at J; junction bases unmatched: 5. CDR3 sequence reads: CASSFGTGSYQETQYF. The CDR3 DNA sequence: TGTGCCAGCAGCTTTGGGACAGGGTCCTACCAAGAGACCCAGTACTTC.

The chain has TRBV6-1 and TRBJ2-4, with 9 bases that match TRBD2. Germline V gives CDR1 MNHNS, CDR2 SASEGT. The CDR3 has 15 amino acids. V shed 1 base, J shed 7 bases, and the junction held 5 bases outside the gene matches. CDR3 region: CASSEGAGGQNIQYF. In DNA form, the CDR3 reads TGTGCCAGCAGTGAAGGGGCGGGAGGGCAGAACATTCAGTACTTC.

V and J are TRBV4-1 and TRBJ2-1; D is undetermined. Germline CDR1 reads MGHRA; CDR2 reads YSYEKL. The CDR3 contains 15 residues. The V end lost 1 base, the J end lost 10 bases, and 17 bases lay between the germline ends. CDR3 region: CASSQGVDGYGEQFF. CDR3 nucleotide sequence: TGCGCCAGCAGCCAAGGCGTCGACGGGTATGGCGAGCAGTTCTTC.

This chain joins TRBV5-4 and TRBJ2-2, with 11 bases aligning to TRBD2. The germline gives CDR1 SGHNT, CDR2 YYREEE (reference sequence). The CDR3 is 16 amino acids. With V trimmed by 4 bases and J by 0 bases, 2 bases remained unmatched. CDR3 protein: CASSPTSGTNTGELFF. CDR3 in DNA: TGTGCCAGCAGCCCGACTAGCGGGACGAACACCGGGGAGCTGTTTTTT.

The chain has TRBV27 and TRBJ1-2; tentative D call: TRBD1 (5 bases). V lost 4 bases, J lost 3 bases, and 18 bases lay in between. The germline CDR1 and CDR2 sequences are MNHEY and SMNVEV (reference sequence). The CDR3 has 16 amino acids. CDR3 nucleotides: TGTGCCAGCAGTTCCCGGGGGGGGAGTGGTGACTATGGCTACACCTTC. Translated: CASSSRGGSGDYGYTF.

The chain combines TRBV11-2 with TRBJ2-1; 9 nucleotides agree with TRBD2. Trimming removed 3 bases from V and 4 bases from J; junction bases left unmatched: 10. The CDR3 runs to 17 residues. The germline gives CDR1 SGHAT, CDR2 FQNNGV. The CDR3 sequence: CASSLVPGGGGYNEQFF. DNA for the CDR3: TGTGCCAGCAGCTTGGTCCCCGGCGGGGGGGGTTACAATGAGCAGTTCTTC. Full variable domain (outside the CDR3, taken from reference TRBV11-2 and TRBJ2-1): EAGVAQSPRYKIIEKRQSVAFWCNPISGHATLYWYQQILGQGPKLLIQFQNNGVVDDSQLPKDRFSAERLKGVDSTLKIQPAKLEDSAVYLCASSLVPGGGGYNEQFFGPGTRLTVL.

This chain links TRBV27 with TRBJ1-2; 9 nucleotides agree with TRBD1. CDR3 length: 15 residues. V was clipped by 5 bases and J by 8 bases; unmatched bases: 12. Germline V CDR1 and CDR2: MNHEY, SMNVEV (reference sequence). The CDR3 DNA is TGTGCCAGCAGTCCACTCGCGACAGGGGGGAACGGCTACACCTTC. Protein: CASSPLATGGNGYTF.

The J gene is TRBJ2-1, the V gene TRBV4-1; D not certain. The CDR3 has 17 residues. V lost 2 bases and J 0 bases, leaving 14 bases between the germline ends. Germline loops: CDR1 MGHRA, CDR2 YSYEKL. Written as DNA, the CDR3 is TGCGCCAGCAGCCAACAAAGACTCCTAAGCTCCTACAATGAGCAGTTCTTC. Translated, it gives CASSQQRLLSSYNEQFF.

This chain joins TRBV7-2 and TRBJ2-7, with 7 bases lining up with TRBD1. The V and J ends lost 3 bases and 6 bases, in that order; junction bases with no gene match: 2. The CDR3 has 12 residues. CDR1 and CDR2 (germline): SGHTA, FQGNSA. The CDR3 DNA reads as TGTGCCAGCAGCTTTCACAGGGGCGAGCAGTACTTC. Translated: CASSFHRGEQYF.

The chain joins TRBV7-9 to TRBJ1-3; 8 bases line up with TRBD1. CDR3 length: 18 amino acids. With V trimmed by 1 base and J by 0 bases, 8 bases remained unmatched. The germline CDR1 and CDR2 sequences are SEHNR and FQNEAQ (reference sequence). CDR3 loop: CASSLEWTGKNSGNTIYF. CDR3 sequence (DNA): TGTGCCAGCAGCTTAGAGTGGACAGGGAAAAACTCTGGAAACACCATATATTTT. The variable domain in full, completed from reference TRBV7-9 and TRBJ1-3, reads DTGVSQNPRHKITKRGQNVTFRCDPISEHNRLYWYRQTLGQGPEFLTYFQNEAQLEKSRLLSDRFSAERPKGSFSTLEIQRTEQGDSAMYLCASSLEWTGKNSGNTIYFGEGSWLTVV.

The CDR3 coding sequence is TGTGCCCTCCTCCCCGCAGAATATGGCTACACCTTC. Translating gives CALLPAEYGYTF. The V call is TRBV30, the J call TRBJ1-2; D gene unclear. Germline CDR1 and CDR2: GTSNPN and SVGIG (reference sequence). The CDR3 loop spans 12 amino acids. The V end was cut by 8 bases, the J end by 5 bases, with 15 bases between.

This sequence joins TRBV27 and TRBJ2-3; D may be TRBD1 (5 bases). The ends were cut back, 3 bases at V and 7 bases at J, with 11 bases in the middle. CDR1 and CDR2 (germline): MNHEY, SMNVEV (reference sequence). The CDR3 contains 13 residues. The CDR3 is CASSFPPGNTQYF. The CDR3 DNA reads TGTGCCAGCAGTTTTCCCCCAGGGAATACGCAGTATTTT.

The chain couples TRBV7-9 to TRBJ1-2, with a weak D call TRBD1 (6 bases). Germline CDR1 SEHNR, CDR2 FQNEAQ (reference sequence). The V end lost 7 bases, the J end lost 4 bases, and 22 bases lay between the germline ends. The CDR3 sequence is 16 residues long. The CDR3 nucleotides are TGTGCCAGCAACCACCCGATCCTGGGCAGGGGCTATGGCTACACCTTC. Protein product: CASNHPILGRGYGYTF.

This clone has more than one count but fewer than ten. This chain joins TRBV7-9 and TRBJ2-4; D unresolved. CDR1 SEHNR and CDR2 FQNEAQ come from the germline V gene (reference sequence). This CDR3 is 16 amino acids long. The V end was cut by 5 bases, the J end by 0 bases, with 14 bases between. In nucleotides, the CDR3 is TGTGCCAGCAGCCCCCGGGTGAATATAGCCAAAAACATTCAGTACTTC. Its protein product is CASSPRVNIAKNIQYF.

This rearrangement joins TRBV27 to TRBJ1-6; the D is unclear. Germline V gives CDR1 MNHEY, CDR2 SMNVEV (reference sequence). V dropped 0 bases and J dropped 9 bases, with 12 bases sitting between them. The CDR3 runs 15 residues. The CDR3 DNA follows: TGTGCCAGCAGTTTATCAGCGGGCGCGATTTCACCCCTCCACTTT. Its protein is CASSLSAGAISPLHF.

The genes are TRBV18 and TRBJ2-7, with 7 bases lining up with TRBD2. V lost 6 bases to trimming and J lost 0 bases; unmatched junction nucleotides: 2. The CDR3 is made up of 13 amino acids. CDR1 is KGHSH and CDR2 is LQKENI in the germline V gene. The CDR3 spells CASSGGTSYEQYF. The CDR3 DNA is TGTGCCAGCTCCGGGGGGACCTCCTACGAGCAGTACTTC.

The V and J genes are TRBV7-9 and TRBJ2-1, with TRBD2 matching 13 bases. Germline assignment: CDR1 SEHNR and CDR2 FQNEAQ (reference sequence). With 5 bases clipped from V and 7 bases from J, the junction kept 5 bases outside the gene matches. The CDR3 runs to 15 residues. In DNA form, the CDR3 reads TGTGCCAGCAGCCCGGGACTAGCGGGGTTGAATGAGCAGTTCTTC. Encoded protein: CASSPGLAGLNEQFF.

The rearrangement links TRBV11-2 to TRBJ2-1; 10 positions match TRBD2. Germline trimming cut 2 bases from V and 4 bases from J; bases unmatched to any gene: 5. The V gene's germline CDR1 is SGHAT and CDR2 FQNNGV. The CDR3 has 16 residues. CDR3 nucleotides: TGTGCCAGCAGCTTAATCGAACTAGCGGGATACAATGAGCAGTTCTTC. As protein: CASSLIELAGYNEQFF.